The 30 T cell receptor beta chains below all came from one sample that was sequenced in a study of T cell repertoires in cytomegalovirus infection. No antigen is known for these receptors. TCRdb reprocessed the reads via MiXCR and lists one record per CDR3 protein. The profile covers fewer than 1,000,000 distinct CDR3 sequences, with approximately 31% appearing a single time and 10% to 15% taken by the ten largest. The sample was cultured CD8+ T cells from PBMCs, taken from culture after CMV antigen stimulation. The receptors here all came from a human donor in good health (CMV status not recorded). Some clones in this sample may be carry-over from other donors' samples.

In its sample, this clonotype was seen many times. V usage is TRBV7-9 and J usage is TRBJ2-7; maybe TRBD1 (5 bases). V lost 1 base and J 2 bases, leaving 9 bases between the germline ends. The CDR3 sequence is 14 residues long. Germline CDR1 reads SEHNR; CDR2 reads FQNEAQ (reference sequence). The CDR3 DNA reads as TGTGCCAGCAGCTTAGTACAGGAGCCCTACGAGCAGTACGTC. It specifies CASSLVQEPYEQYV.

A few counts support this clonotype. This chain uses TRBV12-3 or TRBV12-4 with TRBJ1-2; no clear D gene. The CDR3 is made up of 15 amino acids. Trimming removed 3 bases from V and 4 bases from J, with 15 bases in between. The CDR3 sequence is CASSFGPIFSYGYTF. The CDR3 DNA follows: TGTGCCAGCAGTTTCGGGCCAATATTTTCCTATGGCTACACCTTC.

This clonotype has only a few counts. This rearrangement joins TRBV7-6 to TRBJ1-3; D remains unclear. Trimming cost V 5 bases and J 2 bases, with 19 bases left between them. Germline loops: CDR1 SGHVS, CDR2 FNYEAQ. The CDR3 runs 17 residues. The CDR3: CASSQVGPTHPGNTIYF. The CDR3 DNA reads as TGTGCCAGCAGCCAAGTCGGGCCTACCCACCCTGGAAACACCATATATTTT.

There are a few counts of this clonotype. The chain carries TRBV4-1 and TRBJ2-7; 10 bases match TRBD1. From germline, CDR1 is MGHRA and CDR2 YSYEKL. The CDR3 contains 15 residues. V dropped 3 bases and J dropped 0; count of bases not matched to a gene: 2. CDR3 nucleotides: TGCGCCAGCAGCCAGGACAGGGGGAGCTCCTACGAGCAGTACGTC. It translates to CASSQDRGSSYEQYV.

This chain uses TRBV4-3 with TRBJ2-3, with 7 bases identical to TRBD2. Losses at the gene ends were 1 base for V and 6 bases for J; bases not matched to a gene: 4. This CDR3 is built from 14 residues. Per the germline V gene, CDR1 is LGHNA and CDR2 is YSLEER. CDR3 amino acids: CASSQAGGWDTQYF. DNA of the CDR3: TGCGCCAGCAGCCAAGCCGGGGGGTGGGATACGCAGTATTTT.

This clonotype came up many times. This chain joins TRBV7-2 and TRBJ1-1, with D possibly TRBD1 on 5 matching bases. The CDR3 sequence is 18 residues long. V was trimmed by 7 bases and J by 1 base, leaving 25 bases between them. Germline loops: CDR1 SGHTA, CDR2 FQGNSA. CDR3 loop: CASTLPQDGRWENTEAFF. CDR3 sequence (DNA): TGTGCCAGCACGCTTCCACAGGATGGGCGCTGGGAGAACACTGAAGCTTTCTTT.

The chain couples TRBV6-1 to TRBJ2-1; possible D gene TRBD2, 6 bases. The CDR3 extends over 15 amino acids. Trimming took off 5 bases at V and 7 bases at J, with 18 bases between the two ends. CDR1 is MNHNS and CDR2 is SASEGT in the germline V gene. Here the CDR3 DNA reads TGTGCCAGCAGTCCCCGTGGCCTAAGCGGGAATGAGCAGTTCTTC. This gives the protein CASSPRGLSGNEQFF.

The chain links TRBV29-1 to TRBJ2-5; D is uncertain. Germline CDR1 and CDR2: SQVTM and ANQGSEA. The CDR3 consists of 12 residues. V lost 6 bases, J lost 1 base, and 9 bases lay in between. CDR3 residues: CSVRTSQETQYF. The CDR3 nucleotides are TGCAGCGTGAGGACCTCCCAAGAGACCCAGTACTTC.

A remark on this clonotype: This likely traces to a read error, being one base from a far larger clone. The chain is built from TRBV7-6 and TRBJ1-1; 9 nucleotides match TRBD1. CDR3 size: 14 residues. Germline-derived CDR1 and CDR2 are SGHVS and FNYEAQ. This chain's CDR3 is CATSLTGGNTEAFF. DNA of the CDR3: TGTGCCACCAGCCTGACAGGGGGGAACACTGAAGCTTTCTTT.

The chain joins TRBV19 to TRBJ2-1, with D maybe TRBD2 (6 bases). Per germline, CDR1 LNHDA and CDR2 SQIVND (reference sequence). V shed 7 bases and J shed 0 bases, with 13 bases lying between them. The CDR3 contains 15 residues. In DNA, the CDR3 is TGTGCCAGTACCCGGGACTCCAGCTCCTACAATGAGCAGTTCTTC. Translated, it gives CASTRDSSSYNEQFF.

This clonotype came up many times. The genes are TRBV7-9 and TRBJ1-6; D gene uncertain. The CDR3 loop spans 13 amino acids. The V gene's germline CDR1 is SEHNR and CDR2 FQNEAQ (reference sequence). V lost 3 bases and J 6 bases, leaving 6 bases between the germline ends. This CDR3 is CASSLGGNSPLHF. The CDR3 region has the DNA TGTGCCAGCAGCTTGGGAGGTAATTCACCCCTCCACTTT.

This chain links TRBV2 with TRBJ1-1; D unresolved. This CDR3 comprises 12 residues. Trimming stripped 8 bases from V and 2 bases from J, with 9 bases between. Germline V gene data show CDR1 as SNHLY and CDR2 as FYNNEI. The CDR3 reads CASLYSNTEAFF. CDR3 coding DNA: TGTGCCAGCTTGTACAGCAACACTGAAGCTTTCTTT.

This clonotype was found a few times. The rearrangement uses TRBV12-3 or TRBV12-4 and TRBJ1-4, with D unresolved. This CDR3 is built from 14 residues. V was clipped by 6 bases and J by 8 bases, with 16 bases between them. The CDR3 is CASRKTGRGEKLFF. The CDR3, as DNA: TGTGCCAGCAGGAAAACGGGAAGAGGCGAAAAACTGTTTTTT.

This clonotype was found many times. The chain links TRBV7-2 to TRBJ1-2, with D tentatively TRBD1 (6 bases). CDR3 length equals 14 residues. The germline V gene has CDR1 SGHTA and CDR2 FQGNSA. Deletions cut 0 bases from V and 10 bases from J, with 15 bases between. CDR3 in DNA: TGTGCCAGCAGCTTAGCCTGGACAGTCTTTAACTACACCTTC. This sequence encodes CASSLAWTVFNYTF.

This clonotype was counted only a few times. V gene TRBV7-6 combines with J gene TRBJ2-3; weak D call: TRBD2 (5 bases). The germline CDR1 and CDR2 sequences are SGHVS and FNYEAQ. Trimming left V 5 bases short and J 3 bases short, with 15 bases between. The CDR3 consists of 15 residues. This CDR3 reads CASSRPPGFTDTQYF. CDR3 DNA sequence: TGTGCCAGCAGCCGCCCTCCGGGGTTTACAGATACGCAGTATTTT.

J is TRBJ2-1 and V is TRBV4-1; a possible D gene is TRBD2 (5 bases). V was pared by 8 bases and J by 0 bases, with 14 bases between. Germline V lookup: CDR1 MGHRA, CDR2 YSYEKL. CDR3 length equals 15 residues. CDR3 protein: CASGGLLSSYNEQFF. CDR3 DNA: TGCGCCAGCGGCGGGCTCCTAAGCTCCTACAATGAGCAGTTCTTC.

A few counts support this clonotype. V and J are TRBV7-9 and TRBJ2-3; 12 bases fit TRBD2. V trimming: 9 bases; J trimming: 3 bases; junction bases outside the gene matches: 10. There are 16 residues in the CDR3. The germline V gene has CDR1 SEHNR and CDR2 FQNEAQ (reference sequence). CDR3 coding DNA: TGTGCCAGTAGTCCCCTGGGACTAGCGGGTACAGATACGCAGTATTTT. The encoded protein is CASSPLGLAGTDTQYF. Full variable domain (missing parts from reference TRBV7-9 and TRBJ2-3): DTGVSQNPRHKITKRGQNVTFRCDPISEHNRLYWYRQTLGQGPEFLTYFQNEAQLEKSRLLSDRFSAERPKGSFSTLEIQRTEQGDSAMYLCASSPLGLAGTDTQYFGPGTRLTVL.

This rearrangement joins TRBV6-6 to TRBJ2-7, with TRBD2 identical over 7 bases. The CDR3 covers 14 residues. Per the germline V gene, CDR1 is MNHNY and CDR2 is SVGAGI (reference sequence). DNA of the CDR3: TGTGCGACTACTGGGGGGGGGACCCTCTACGAGCAGTACTTC. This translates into CATTGGGTLYEQYF.

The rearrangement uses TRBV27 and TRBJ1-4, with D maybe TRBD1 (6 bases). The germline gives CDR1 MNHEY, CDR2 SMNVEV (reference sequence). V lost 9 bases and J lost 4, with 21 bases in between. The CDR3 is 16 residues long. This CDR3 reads CASMRLGQTNNEKLFF. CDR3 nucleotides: TGTGCCAGTATGCGACTCGGACAGACCAATAATGAAAAACTGTTTTTT.

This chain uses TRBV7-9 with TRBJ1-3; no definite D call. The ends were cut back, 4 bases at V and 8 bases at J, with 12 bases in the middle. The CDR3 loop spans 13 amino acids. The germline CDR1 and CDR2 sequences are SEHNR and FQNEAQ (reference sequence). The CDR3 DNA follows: TGTGCCAGCAGCTCTCGACCCGGGGACACCATATATTTT. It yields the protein CASSSRPGDTIYF.

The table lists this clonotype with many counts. CDR3 nucleotides: TGTGCCAGCAGTTTAAGTCTCCGGGGCGGGCACGAGCAGTACGTC. Its protein is CASSLSLRGGHEQYV. The gene calls are TRBV12-3 or TRBV12-4 and TRBJ2-7; either TRBD1 or TRBD2 may fit D (5 bases each). The germline V and J ends were trimmed by 2 bases and 5 bases, with 16 bases remaining between them. This CDR3 spans 15 amino acids.

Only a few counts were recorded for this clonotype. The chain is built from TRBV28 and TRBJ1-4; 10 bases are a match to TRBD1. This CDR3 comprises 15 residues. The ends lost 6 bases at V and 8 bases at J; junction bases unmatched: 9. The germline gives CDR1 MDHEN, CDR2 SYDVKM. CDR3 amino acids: CASSQPGQGWEKLFF. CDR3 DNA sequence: TGTGCCAGCAGCCAACCGGGACAGGGGTGGGAAAAACTGTTTTTT.

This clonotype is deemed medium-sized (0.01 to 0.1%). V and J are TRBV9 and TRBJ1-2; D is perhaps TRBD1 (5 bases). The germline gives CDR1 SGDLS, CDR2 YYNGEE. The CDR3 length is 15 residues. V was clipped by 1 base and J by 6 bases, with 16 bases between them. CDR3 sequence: CASSVTAGRADGYTF. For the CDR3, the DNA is TGTGCCAGCAGCGTAACGGCGGGCAGGGCGGATGGCTACACCTTC.

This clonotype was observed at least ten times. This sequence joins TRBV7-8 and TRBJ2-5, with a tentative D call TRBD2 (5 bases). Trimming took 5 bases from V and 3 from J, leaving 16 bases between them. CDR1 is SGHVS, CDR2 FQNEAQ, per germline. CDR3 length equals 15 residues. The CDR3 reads CASSHWFKEEETQYF. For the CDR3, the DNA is TGTGCCAGCAGCCACTGGTTTAAGGAGGAAGAGACCCAGTACTTC.

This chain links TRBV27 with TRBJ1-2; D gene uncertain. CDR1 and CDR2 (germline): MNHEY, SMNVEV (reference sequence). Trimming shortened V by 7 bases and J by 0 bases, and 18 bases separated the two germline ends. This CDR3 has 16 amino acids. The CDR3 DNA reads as TGTGCCAGCACCCTGCGATCGGGCAGCACTAACTATGGCTACACCTTC. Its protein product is CASTLRSGSTNYGYTF.

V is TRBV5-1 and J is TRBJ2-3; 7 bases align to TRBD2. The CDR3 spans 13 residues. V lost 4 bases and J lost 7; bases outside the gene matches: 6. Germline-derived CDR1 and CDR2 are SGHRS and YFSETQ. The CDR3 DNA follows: TGCGCCAGCAGCCAGGGACTATCAAATACGCAGTATTTT. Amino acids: CASSQGLSNTQYF.

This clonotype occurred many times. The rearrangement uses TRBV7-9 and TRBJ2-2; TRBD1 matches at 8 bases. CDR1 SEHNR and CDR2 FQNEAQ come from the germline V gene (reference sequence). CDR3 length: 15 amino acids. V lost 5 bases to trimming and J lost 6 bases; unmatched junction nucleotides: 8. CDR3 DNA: TGTGCCAGCAGCACACGACAGGGGCAGGCCGGGGAGCTGTTTTTT. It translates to CASSTRQGQAGELFF.

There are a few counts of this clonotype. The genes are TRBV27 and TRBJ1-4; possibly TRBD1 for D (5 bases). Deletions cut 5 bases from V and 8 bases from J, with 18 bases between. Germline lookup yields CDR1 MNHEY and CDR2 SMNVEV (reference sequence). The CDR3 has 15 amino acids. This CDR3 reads CASSVVGDNGEKLFF. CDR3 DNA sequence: TGTGCCAGCAGTGTAGTAGGGGATAACGGAGAAAAACTGTTTTTT.

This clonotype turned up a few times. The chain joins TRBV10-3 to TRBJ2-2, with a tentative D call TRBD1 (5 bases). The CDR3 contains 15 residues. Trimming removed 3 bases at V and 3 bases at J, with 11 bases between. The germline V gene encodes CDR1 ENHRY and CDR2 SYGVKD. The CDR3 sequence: CAISEVDTYTGELFF. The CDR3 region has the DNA TGTGCCATCAGTGAAGTGGACACCTACACCGGGGAGCTGTTTTTT.

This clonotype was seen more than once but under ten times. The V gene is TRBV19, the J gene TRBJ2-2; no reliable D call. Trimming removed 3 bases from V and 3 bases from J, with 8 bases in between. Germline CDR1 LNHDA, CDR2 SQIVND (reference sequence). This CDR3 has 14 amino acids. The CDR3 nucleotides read TGTGCCAGTAGTATCTGGGATCACACCGGGGAGCTGTTTTTT. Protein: CASSIWDHTGELFF. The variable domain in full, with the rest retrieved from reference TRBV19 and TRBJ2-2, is DGGITQSPKYLFRKEGQNVTLSCEQNLNHDAMYWYRQDPGQGLRLIYYSQIVNDFQKGDIAEGYSVSREKKESFPLTVTSAQKNPTAFYLCASSIWDHTGELFFGEGSRLTVL.